Below, 22 T cell receptor beta chains from the same sample are listed, as sequenced in a study of the immune and genomic landscape of osteosarcoma. Poor-prognosis osteosarcoma patients supplied post-treatment primary, local recurrence and metastasis tumor specimens. Profiled with immunoSEQ multiplex PCR; TCRdb holds only in-frame clones, not every one. The sample lists about 4,600 clones, around two thirds seen once, with 16% in the top ten. Sequencing input: osteosarcoma tumor tissue from the femur. The receptor source for this set is a human donor with osteosarcoma.

This clone was detected a few times. The chain uses TRBV30 and TRBJ2-2; D remains ambiguous. Trimming removed 4 bases at V and 2 bases at J, with 11 bases between. CDR1 is GTSNPN and CDR2 is SVGIG in the germline V gene (reference sequence). The CDR3 is 14 amino acids. The CDR3 nucleotides are TGTGCCTGGAAAAGGTTAGCAAACACCGGGGAGCTGTTTTTT. Its translation is CAWKRLANTGELFF.

This chain links TRBV27 with TRBJ2-7; D unresolved. V gave up 1 base and J gave up 5 bases, with 15 bases separating them. The CDR3 runs to 15 residues. Germline CDR1 and CDR2: MNHEY and SMNVEV (reference sequence). CDR3 coding DNA: TGTGCCAGCAGTTTATACTATACGAGCACCCACGAGCAGTACTTC. Amino acid sequence: CASSLYYTSTHEQYF.

The chain recombines TRBV5-8 with TRBJ2-1; D not resolved. Germline CDR1 reads SGHTS; CDR2 reads YDEGEE. The CDR3 extends over 15 amino acids. Trimming took off 6 bases at V and 0 bases at J, with 13 bases between the two ends. CDR3 sequence reads: CASIRAGSSYNEQFF. The CDR3 DNA is TGTGCCAGCATACGGGCCGGAAGCTCCTACAATGAGCAGTTCTTC.

This clone showed up just once. This chain connects TRBV6-5 to TRBJ2-7; D is possibly TRBD2 (6 bases). There are 14 residues in the CDR3. The V and J ends lost 0 bases and 5 bases respectively, with 11 bases between them. Germline lookup yields CDR1 MNHEY and CDR2 SVGAGI. The CDR3 loop is CASSYSAGFNEQYF. In nucleotides, the CDR3 is TGTGCCAGCAGTTACTCGGCGGGATTTAACGAGCAGTACTTC.

This chain links TRBV7-3 with TRBJ2-1, with D perhaps TRBD1 (5 bases). There are 15 residues in the CDR3. Germline V gene sequence: CDR1 SGHTA, CDR2 FQGTGA. V lost 2 bases and J lost 3, with 11 bases in between. CDR3 in DNA: TGTGCCAGCAGCTTATGGGGCTCCTACTACAATGAGCAGTTCTTC. Translated: CASSLWGSYYNEQFF.

The chain employs TRBV11-2 and TRBJ2-7; 9 bases match TRBD2. The V gene's germline CDR1 is SGHAT and CDR2 FQNNGV. Trimming took 5 bases from V and 0 from J; bases not matched to a gene: 17. The CDR3 covers 19 residues. The CDR3 here is CASSPRRDMAGGSSYEQYF. The CDR3 DNA sequence: TGTGCCAGCAGCCCGAGGCGGGATATGGCGGGAGGGAGCTCCTACGAGCAGTACTTC.

V usage is TRBV2 and J usage is TRBJ2-5; maybe TRBD2 (6 bases). V lost 3 bases and J lost 9, with 17 bases in between. This CDR3 has 14 residues. Germline V gene lookup returns CDR1 SNHLY and CDR2 FYNNEI. CDR3 region: CASSDDRNPGAQYF. The DNA for the CDR3 is TGTGCCAGCAGTGATGATCGGAACCCGGGGGCCCAGTACTTC.

This clone was detected once. The CDR3 protein is CASSSLGTALAKNIQYF. The CDR3 DNA reads TGTGCCAGCAGCTCCTTAGGGACAGCTCTAGCCAAAAACATTCAGTACTTC. The chain joins TRBV7-2 to TRBJ2-4; 7 nucleotides match TRBD1. The CDR3 length is 17 residues. V gave up 4 bases and J gave up 0 bases; unmatched junction bases: 9. Per germline, CDR1 SGHTA and CDR2 FQGNSA.

The chain recombines TRBV6-6 with TRBJ1-2; D may be TRBD1 (5 bases). Germline CDR1 MNHNY, CDR2 SVGAGI (reference sequence). The CDR3 extends over 11 amino acids. Trimming removed 8 bases from V and 6 bases from J, with 10 bases in between. The CDR3 DNA is TGTGCCAGCTCGGCCAGGGATGGCTACACCTTC. Encoded protein: CASSARDGYTF.

The chain joins TRBV11-2 to TRBJ1-1; D is undetermined. Trimming took off 3 bases at V and 0 bases at J, with 8 bases between the two ends. The V gene's germline CDR1 is SGHAT and CDR2 FQNNGV. The CDR3 covers 14 residues. This CDR3 reads CASSFLGMNTEAFF. CDR3 in DNA: TGTGCCAGCAGCTTTTTGGGCATGAACACTGAAGCTTTCTTT. Using reference TRBV11-2 and TRBJ1-1 for the parts outside the CDR3, the full variable domain is EAGVAQSPRYKIIEKRQSVAFWCNPISGHATLYWYQQILGQGPKLLIQFQNNGVVDDSQLPKDRFSAERLKGVDSTLKIQPAKLEDSAVYLCASSFLGMNTEAFFGQGTRLTVV.

The genes are TRBV25-1 and TRBJ2-7; weak D call: TRBD1 (6 bases). The CDR3 has 13 residues. Germline loops: CDR1 MGHDK, CDR2 SYGVNS. Trimming took 3 bases from V and 3 from J, leaving 9 bases between them. In nucleotides, the CDR3 is TGTGCCAGCAGTGACAGGGGAGTCTACGAGCAGTACTTC. Its protein product is CASSDRGVYEQYF.

The genes are TRBV28 and TRBJ1-5; D not certain. With 8 bases removed from V and 10 bases from J, the gap between germline ends came to 21 bases. Germline V CDR1 and CDR2: MDHEN, SYDVKM. CDR3 length: 14 residues. CDR3 region: CASRQQSEKDPQHF. The CDR3, as DNA: TGTGCCAGCCGCCAACAATCGGAGAAAGACCCCCAGCATTTT. Full variable domain (missing parts from reference TRBV28 and TRBJ1-5): DVKVTQSSRYLVKRTGEKVFLECVQDMDHENMFWYRQDPGLGLRLIYFSYDVKMKEKGDIPEGYSVSREKKERFSLILESASTNQTSMYLCASRQQSEKDPQHFGDGTRLSIL.

V usage is TRBV5-5 and J usage is TRBJ1-2; D possibly corresponds to TRBD1 (6 bases). V gave up 2 bases and J gave up 4 bases, with 9 bases separating them. There are 13 residues in the CDR3. Germline CDR1 SGHKS, CDR2 YYEKEE (reference sequence). The CDR3 spells CASSFRGSYGYTF. Written as DNA, the CDR3 is TGTGCCAGCAGCTTCAGGGGTAGCTATGGCTACACCTTC.

V is TRBV4-1 and J is TRBJ2-7; D not resolved. The CDR3 extends over 15 amino acids. CDR1 MGHRA and CDR2 YSYEKL come from the germline V gene. The V gene lost 0 bases and the J gene lost 2 bases, with 11 bases spanning the gap. For the CDR3, the DNA is TGCGCCAGCAGCCAAGATGATGTAGGTCCCTACGAGCAGTACTTC. The encoded protein is CASSQDDVGPYEQYF.

The chain carries TRBV5-1 and TRBJ2-3; perhaps TRBD1 as D (5 bases). V dropped 4 bases and J dropped 2 bases, with 8 bases sitting between them. This CDR3 is 13 amino acids long. Germline V gene lookup returns CDR1 SGHRS and CDR2 YFSETQ. The CDR3 coding sequence is TGCGCCAGCAGCCAGGGCCTCACAGATACGCAGTATTTT. Translating gives CASSQGLTDTQYF.

The chain joins TRBV6-1 to TRBJ2-7, with 12 bases that match TRBD2. The CDR3 consists of 15 residues. The V and J ends lost 3 bases and 6 bases, in that order; junction bases with no gene match: 6. CDR1 MNHNS and CDR2 SASEGT come from the germline V gene. CDR3 DNA sequence: TGTGCCAGCAGTGACCTAGCGGGAGGGTATGCCGAGCAGTACTTC. Translated, it gives CASSDLAGGYAEQYF.

The J gene is TRBJ2-1, the V gene TRBV6-5, with 9 bases fitting TRBD2. Germline CDR1 is MNHEY and CDR2 is SVGAGI. This CDR3 is 15 amino acids long. V lost 6 bases and J lost 0; bases outside the gene matches: 3. As DNA, the CDR3 is TGTGCCAGCAGCTTTAGCGGGAGCTCCTACAATGAGCAGTTCTTC. Protein product: CASSFSGSSYNEQFF.

The V and J genes are TRBV7-2 and TRBJ2-7; D possibly corresponds to TRBD2 (5 bases). The V gene's germline CDR1 is SGHTA and CDR2 FQGNSA. Trimming took 1 base from V and 3 from J, leaving 10 bases between them. CDR3 length: 14 amino acids. CDR3 sequence reads: CASSLELAYYEQYF. The CDR3 coding sequence is TGTGCCAGCAGCTTAGAGCTAGCCTACTACGAGCAGTACTTC.

This clone was counted between two and nine times. The genes are TRBV30 and TRBJ1-5; D uncertain. Germline CDR1 and CDR2: GTSNPN and SVGIG (reference sequence). The CDR3 length is 16 residues. Trimming removed 0 bases at V and 5 bases at J, with 17 bases between. The CDR3 loop is CAWSVKGTVGDQPQHF. The CDR3, as DNA: TGTGCCTGGAGTGTAAAAGGCACAGTTGGTGATCAGCCCCAGCATTTT.

This clone was seen only a few times. The chain carries TRBV5-1 and TRBJ1-2; the D is unclear. This CDR3 spans 14 amino acids. The V end was cut by 1 base, the J end by 0 bases, with 7 bases between. Germline CDR1 SGHRS, CDR2 YFSETQ. The CDR3 here is CASSLRETNYGYTF. Written as DNA, the CDR3 is TGCGCCAGCAGCTTGAGGGAGACTAACTATGGCTACACCTTC.

The V gene is TRBV2, the J gene TRBJ2-3; D remains ambiguous. Germline CDR1 is SNHLY and CDR2 is FYNNEI. This CDR3 spans 13 amino acids. V was clipped by 8 bases and J by 2 bases, with 11 bases between them. The CDR3 loop reads CASLGTLTDTQYF. CDR3 DNA: TGTGCCAGCCTGGGAACCCTCACAGATACGCAGTATTTT.

The chain carries TRBV5-1 and TRBJ1-2; the D gene is possibly TRBD1 (5 bases). This CDR3 spans 17 amino acids. Germline loops: CDR1 SGHRS, CDR2 YFSETQ. Between the trimmed V and J ends, which lost 3 bases and 6 bases, there was a span of 24 bases. CDR3 nucleotide sequence: TGCGCCAGCAGCTCAACTTCCCAGGGCCCCATAAGTAATGGCTACACCTTC. It specifies CASSSTSQGPISNGYTF.